This T cell receptor (beta chain) was found in a study of tumor-infiltrating lymphocytes in primary liver carcinoma. Germline DNA was also extracted, with blood RNA taken from unsorted whole blood. The CDR3 spans 11 residues. The germline CDR1 and CDR2 sequences are SGHAT and FQNNGV. V lost 4 bases and J lost 13, with 14 bases in between. On this clonotype: A read error may be the cause here, since a much bigger clone is one base away.

TCR beta cDNA came from about 500 ng total RNA, primed with a constant-region primer. It was through three nested multiplex PCR rounds of slightly modified ARM-PCR that TCR beta libraries arose. Each of the first two PCR rounds ran approximately 11 cycles with TRBV1-TRBV30 forward and C-beta reverse primers. From the multiplex PCR reads, TCRdb called clonotypes with MiXCR, one entry per CDR3 protein. In the table there are 150,000 to 200,000 distinct CDR3 sequences, 60% of which are singletons. This TCR derives from a man aged 40-55 years with primary liver carcinoma and hepatitis B virus infection. The chain is built from TRBV11-2 and TRBJ2-7, with a possible D match to TRBD2 (5 bases). Sequences were obtained from peripheral blood. Written as DNA, the CDR3 is TGTGCCAGCAGCTCCCAGGAGGTCCCTTACTTC. This sequence encodes CASSSQEVPYF.